This is a list of T cell receptor beta chains from one sample in a study of blood T cell repertoires in COVID-19. Here immunoSEQ multiplex PCR was the method, and the copy in TCRdb shows in-frame clones only, minus some. Of 210,000 or so clones listed, around nine tenths are singletons. The sequenced material came from peripheral blood. These receptors came from a woman aged 40 to 50 who had recovered from COVID-19. CDR3s include the opening cysteine and the closing phenylalanine or tryptophan. D genes are given only for firm matches. Clone size is shown for a subset of rows, as once, few, many or a class of expanded clone.

D | J | size | V | CDR3 | DNA
TRBD2 | TRBJ2-3 | . | TRBV13 | CASSSTSGRKTDTQYF | TGTGCCAGCAGTTCTACTAGCGGGAGGAAGACAGATACGCAGTATTTT
. | TRBJ2-1 | once | TRBV5-5 | CASSIDSNSYNEQFF | TGTGCCAGCAGCATCGACAGTAACTCCTACAATGAGCAGTTCTTC
. | TRBJ1-5 | . | TRBV19 | CATTRERRINQPQHF | TGTGCCACCACCCGAGAGCGCCGGATCAATCAGCCCCAGCATTTT
. | TRBJ2-6 | . | TRBV12-5 | CASGSVKSSQGGDPGANVLTF | TGTGCTAGTGGTTCGGTGAAGTCTTCCCAGGGGGGCGACCCTGGGGCCAACGTCCTGACTTTC
. | TRBJ2-7 | . | TRBV5-1 | CASSSKGLTVNHEQYF | TGCGCCAGCAGCTCTAAGGGGCTAACGGTCAACCACGAGCAGTACTTC
TRBD1 | TRBJ1-6 | . | TRBV30 | CAWADRVGNSPLHF | TGTGCCTGGGCGGACAGGGTAGGCAATTCACCCCTCCACTTT
. | TRBJ2-3 | . | TRBV7-9 | CAIAGGSTDTQYF | TGTGCCATTGCCGGAGGGAGCACAGATACGCAGTATTTT
. | TRBJ1-5 | . | TRBV4-1 | CASSQEQGRPQHF | TGCGCCAGCAGCCAAGAACAGGGCCGACCCCAGCATTTT
TRBD2 | TRBJ2-1 | . | TRBV5-1 | CASSSQRLAGNNEQFF | TGCGCCAGCAGCTCCCAAAGACTAGCGGGAAACAATGAGCAGTTCTTC
TRBD2 | TRBJ2-1 | once | TRBV2 | CATVPLTSGTYNEQFF | TGTGCCACCGTGCCTTTGACTAGCGGCACCTACAATGAGCAGTTCTTC
. | TRBJ2-1 | . | TRBV18 | CASSPRGDNEQFF | TGTGCCAGCTCACCACGGGGGGACAATGAGCAGTTCTTC
. | TRBJ1-4 | . | TRBV7-9 | CASSPGDEKLFF | TGTGCCAGCAGCCCGGGGGATGAAAAACTGTTTTTT
TRBD1 | TRBJ1-1 | . | TRBV12-3/TRBV12-4 | CASSNRGDTEAFF | TGTGCCAGCAGTAACAGGGGAGACACTGAAGCTTTCTTT
. | TRBJ2-7 | . | TRBV18 | CASSASEGSSYEQYF | TGTGCCAGCTCCGCCTCTGAGGGATCGTCCTACGAGCAGTACTTC
. | TRBJ2-3 | . | TRBV19 | CASSMSGLSTDTQYF | TGTGCCAGTAGTATGAGCGGGTTAAGCACAGATACGCAGTATTTT
TRBD2 | TRBJ2-1 | . | TRBV2 | CASNGLAGPRNEQFF | TGTGCCAGCAATGGACTAGCGGGACCTCGGAATGAGCAGTTCTTC
. | TRBJ2-1 | . | TRBV7-2 | CASSILVIGYNEQFF | TGTGCCAGCAGCATACTAGTGATAGGCTACAATGAGCAGTTCTTC
TRBD1 | TRBJ2-3 | . | TRBV6-5 | CASGTVVTDTQYF | TGTGCCAGCGGGACAGTAGTTACAGATACGCAGTATTTT
. | TRBJ2-1 | . | TRBV11-2 | CASSPRASSVTYNEQFF | TGTGCCAGCAGCCCCCGCGCCTCTAGCGTAACCTACAATGAGCAGTTCTTC
. | TRBJ1-4 | . | TRBV18 | CASSPPGPAPATNEKLFF | TGTGCCAGCTCACCACCGGGGCCGGCCCCGGCAACTAATGAAAAACTGTTTTTT
TRBD1 | TRBJ2-7 | once | TRBV11-2 | CASSWSDRGGYEQYF | TGTGCCAGCAGTTGGTCTGACAGGGGAGGTTACGAGCAGTACTTC
TRBD1 | TRBJ2-3 | . | TRBV15 | CATSRDGRGRSDTQYF | TGTGCCACCAGCAGAGATGGCAGGGGGCGGTCAGATACGCAGTATTTT
. | TRBJ2-1 | once | TRBV9 | CASSVVVAYEQFF | TGTGCCAGCAGCGTAGTCGTAGCGTATGAGCAGTTCTTC
. | TRBJ1-1 | . | TRBV30 | CAWRGLAGRNEAFF | TGTGCCTGGAGGGGTCTTGCGGGGCGAAATGAAGCTTTCTTT
. | TRBJ1-5 | . | TRBV7-2 | CASSPGTIRPGQPQHF | TGTGCCAGCAGCCCCGGGACAATACGTCCAGGTCAGCCCCAGCATTTT
TRBD1 | TRBJ1-1 | few | TRBV28 | CASSQGQGVFGTEAFF | TGTGCCAGCAGTCAGGGACAGGGGGTTTTCGGCACTGAAGCTTTCTTT
. | TRBJ2-7 | . | TRBV18 | CASSPAGQSVGQYF | TGTGCCAGCTCACCGGCAGGGCAGTCAGTCGGGCAGTACTTC
TRBD2 | TRBJ2-1 | . | TRBV28 | CASSSYSTSGRTNEQFF | TGTGCCAGCAGTTCTTACAGCACTAGCGGGAGAACGAATGAGCAGTTCTTC
. | TRBJ2-5 | . | TRBV7-3 | CASSLGGLNQETQYF | TGTGCCAGCAGCTTAGGCGGCCTCAACCAAGAGACCCAGTACTTC
. | TRBJ2-6 | . | TRBV3-1/TRBV3-2 | CASSQGLAGYGSGANVLTF | TGTGCCAGCAGCCAAGGTCTTGCAGGGTATGGCTCTGGGGCCAACGTCCTGACTTTC
. | TRBJ1-5 | . | TRBV6-5 | CASSSEGEGNQPQHF | TGTGCCAGCAGTTCCGAGGGCGAGGGCAATCAGCCCCAGCATTTT
. | TRBJ1-6 | . | TRBV21-1 | CASSARDRVSPLHF | TGTGCCAGCAGCGCCCGGGACAGGGTTTCACCCCTCCACTTT
. | TRBJ2-7 | . | TRBV11-2 | CASSFVSLGLYDEQYF | TGTGCCAGCAGCTTTGTCAGTTTGGGGCTTTACGACGAGCAGTACTTC
TRBD2 | TRBJ2-1 | once | TRBV28 | CASSSTSGQQFF | TGTGCCAGCAGTTCGACTAGCGGCCAGCAGTTCTTC
. | TRBJ2-3 | once | TRBV28 | CASSNPDRWDTDTQYF | TGTGCCAGCTCAAACCCAGACAGGTGGGACACAGATACGCAGTATTTT
TRBD2 | TRBJ2-1 | . | TRBV5-5 | CASSSIHLPGLAGVSEQFF | TGTGCCAGCAGCTCAATCCACCTCCCGGGACTAGCGGGAGTAAGTGAGCAGTTCTTC
. | TRBJ1-2 | few | TRBV18 | CASSPTTREHGYTF | TGTGCCAGCTCACCAACCACCCGAGAGCATGGCTACACCTTC
TRBD1 | TRBJ2-2 | once | TRBV28 | CASSYRGTGELFF | TGTGCCAGCAGTTACAGGGGAACCGGGGAGCTGTTTTTT
. | TRBJ1-4 | . | TRBV30 | CAWRYDSEKLFF | TGTGCCTGGAGATACGACAGCGAAAAACTGTTTTTT
. | TRBJ2-7 | . | TRBV12-3/TRBV12-4 | CASSWQGYEQYF | TGTGCCAGCAGTTGGCAGGGGTACGAGCAGTACTTC
TRBD2 | TRBJ2-7 | . | TRBV24-1 | CATSDSGGTSGSYEQYF | TGTGCCACCAGTGACTCCGGGGGGACTAGCGGTTCCTACGAGCAGTACTTC